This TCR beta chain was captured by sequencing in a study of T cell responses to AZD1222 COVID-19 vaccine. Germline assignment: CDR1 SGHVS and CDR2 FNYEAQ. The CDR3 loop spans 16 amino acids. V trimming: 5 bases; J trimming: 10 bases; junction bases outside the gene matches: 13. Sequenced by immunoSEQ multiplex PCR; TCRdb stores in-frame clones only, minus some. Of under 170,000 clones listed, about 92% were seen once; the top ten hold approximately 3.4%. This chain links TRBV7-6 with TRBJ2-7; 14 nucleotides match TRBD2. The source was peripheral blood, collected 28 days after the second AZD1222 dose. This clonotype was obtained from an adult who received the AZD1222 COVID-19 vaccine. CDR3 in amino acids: CASSPRLLGLAGVQYF. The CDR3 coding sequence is TGTGCCAGCAGCCCTAGGTTATTGGGACTAGCGGGAGTTCAGTACTTC.